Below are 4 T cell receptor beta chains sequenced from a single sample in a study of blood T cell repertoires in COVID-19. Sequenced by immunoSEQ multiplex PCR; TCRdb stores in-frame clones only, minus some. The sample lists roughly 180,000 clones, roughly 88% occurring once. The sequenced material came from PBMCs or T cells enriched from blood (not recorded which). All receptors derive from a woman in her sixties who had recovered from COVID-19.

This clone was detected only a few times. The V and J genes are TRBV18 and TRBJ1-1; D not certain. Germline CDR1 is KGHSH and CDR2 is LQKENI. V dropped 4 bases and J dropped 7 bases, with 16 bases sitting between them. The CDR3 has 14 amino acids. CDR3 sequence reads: CASSRARAAIEAFF. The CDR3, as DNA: TGTGCCAGCTCACGAGCGAGAGCCGCGATTGAAGCTTTCTTT.

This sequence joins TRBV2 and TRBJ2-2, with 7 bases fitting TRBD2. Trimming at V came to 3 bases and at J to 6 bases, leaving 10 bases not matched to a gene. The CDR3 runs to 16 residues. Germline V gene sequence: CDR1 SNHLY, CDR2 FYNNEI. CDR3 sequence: CASSDILAWGAGELFF. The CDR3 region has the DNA TGTGCCAGCAGTGACATACTAGCGTGGGGGGCCGGGGAGCTGTTTTTT.

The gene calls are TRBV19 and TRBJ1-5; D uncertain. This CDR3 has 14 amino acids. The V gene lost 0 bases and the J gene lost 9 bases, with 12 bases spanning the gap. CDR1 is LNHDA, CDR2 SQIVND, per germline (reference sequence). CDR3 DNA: TGTGCCAGTAGTATAGAGGCCAGTCCTCGGCCCCAGCATTTT. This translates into CASSIEASPRPQHF.

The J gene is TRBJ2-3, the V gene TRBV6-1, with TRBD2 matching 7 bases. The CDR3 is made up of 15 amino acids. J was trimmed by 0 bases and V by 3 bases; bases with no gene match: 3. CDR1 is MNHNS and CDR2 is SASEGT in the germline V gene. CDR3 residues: CASSDRRGSTDTQYF. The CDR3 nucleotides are TGTGCCAGCAGTGATAGGCGGGGGAGCACAGATACGCAGTATTTT.